The clone carrying this T cell receptor (beta chain) was detected only a few times. Antigen: not known. CDR3 length equals 16 residues. V was cut by 1 base and J by 3 bases, with 16 bases left in between. CDR1 is SGHVS and CDR2 is FNYEAQ in the germline V gene. Construction of TCR beta libraries was performed using quantitative 5'-RACE with molecular barcodes. TCRdb reanalysed the 5' RACE reads using MiXCR and keeps one entry per CDR3 protein. The table includes about 280,000 distinct CDR3 sequences, around 19% detected once. These data are taken from a study of CD8 T cells in ankylosing spondylitis. Study-level results: Ankylosing spondylitis blood seemed to carry a telltale TCR beta motif made of under 10 highly homologous variants. Disease-linked clones displayed a CD8+ phenotype and appeared relatively rarely in peripheral blood.

This receptor was identified in a male donor with ankylosing spondylitis or in good health (not recorded which). Source material: blood, either unsorted or a sorted T cell fraction (not recorded which). The chain is built from TRBV7-6 and TRBJ2-7, with D tentatively TRBD1 (5 bases). The CDR3 sequence: CASSLGKTGTVYEQYV. The CDR3 bases are TGTGCCAGCAGCTTAGGCAAAACAGGAACTGTCTACGAGCAGTACGTC.